What follows are 17 T cell receptor beta chains derived from one specimen sequenced in a study of blood T cells in healthy people across ages. Through a sample-barcoded 5' primer and a J-beta primer mix, a second PCR was run for roughly 6 to 11 cycles. TCRdb recomputed calls from the 5' RACE reads with MiXCR, one row per CDR3 protein. The sample includes 980,000 or so distinct CDR3 sequences, about 44% of them seen just once. What was sequenced was blood. These receptor sequences come from a man aged 25-45 years in good health.

V is TRBV10-2 and J is TRBJ2-1; 9 nucleotides line up with TRBD2. The DNA end lines up better with TRBJ2-7; the J call may be wrong. Germline V lookup: CDR1 WSHSY, CDR2 SAAADI. This CDR3 comprises 16 residues. Here the CDR3 DNA reads TGCGCCAGCAAGCTAGCGGGGACGAGCTCCTACAATGAGCAGTACTTC. Translation: CASKLAGTSSYNEQYF.

Only a few counts were recorded for this clonotype. V is TRBV7-9 and J is TRBJ2-7; 9 nucleotides align to TRBD1. The trim removed 4 bases at V and 3 bases at J, leaving 13 bases unmatched. Germline CDR1 SEHNR, CDR2 FQNEAQ (reference sequence). The CDR3 length is 17 residues. The DNA for the CDR3 is TGTGCCAGCAGCTCGCATCCGGGACAGGGACCACACTACGAGCAGTACTTC. Protein sequence: CASSSHPGQGPHYEQYF.

The chain links TRBV2 to TRBJ2-7; 7 nucleotides align to TRBD1. Germline V gives CDR1 SNHLY, CDR2 FYNNEI. The CDR3 covers 14 residues. Unmatched junction bases numbered 12, after V lost 7 bases and J lost 6 bases. The CDR3 sequence: CASTRGTGASEQYF. The CDR3, as DNA: TGTGCCAGCACTAGGGGAACAGGGGCCTCCGAGCAGTACTTC.

This clonotype was recorded a few times. The CDR3 sequence: CASSTTTGGVEQFF. The CDR3 region has the DNA TGTGCCAGCAGTACCACAACAGGGGGCGTCGAGCAGTTCTTC. The V gene is TRBV14, the J gene TRBJ2-1, with 9 bases identical to TRBD1. V dropped 6 bases and J dropped 10; count of bases not matched to a gene: 10. CDR1 is SGHDN, CDR2 FVKESK, per germline. This CDR3 contains 14 residues.

CDR3 region: CSVTDRATSYEQYF. The DNA of the CDR3 is TGCAGCGTTACCGACAGGGCGACCTCCTACGAGCAGTACTTC. The gene calls are TRBV29-1 and TRBJ2-7; 7 bases agree with TRBD1. The V gene's germline CDR1 is SQVTM and CDR2 ANQGSEA. The CDR3 contains 14 residues. The trim removed 5 bases at V and 0 bases at J, leaving 7 bases unmatched.

This clonotype appeared a few times. CDR3 sequence: CASSQGGTRYNEQFF. Here the CDR3 DNA reads TGTGCCAGCAGCCAAGGAGGGACAAGATACAATGAGCAGTTCTTC. The chain recombines TRBV3-1 with TRBJ2-1, with a tentative D call TRBD1 (6 bases). CDR1 and CDR2 from the germline V gene are LGHDT and YNNKEL (reference sequence). The V end lost 1 base, the J end lost 4 bases, and 11 bases lay between the germline ends. The CDR3 runs 15 residues.

The V gene is TRBV29-1, the J gene TRBJ2-2; perhaps TRBD2 as D (7 bases). Trimming removed 7 bases at V and 2 bases at J, with 8 bases between. This CDR3 has 12 amino acids. Germline values: CDR1 SQVTM, CDR2 ANQGSEA. Here the CDR3 reads CSAGGNTGELFF. As DNA, the CDR3 is TGCAGCGCGGGGGGCAACACCGGGGAGCTGTTTTTT.

The chain couples TRBV20-1 to TRBJ2-3; TRBD2 aligns across 12 bases. V lost 5 bases, J lost 0 bases, and 9 bases stayed unmatched. CDR3 length: 17 amino acids. Germline CDR1 is DFQATT and CDR2 is SNEGSKA (reference sequence). The CDR3 loop reads CSASTSGGIPSTDTQYF. In DNA, the CDR3 is TGCAGTGCTTCGACTAGCGGGGGTATTCCTAGCACAGATACGCAGTATTTT.

CDR3 bases: TGTGCCAGCAGCTTAGACCCGGGACTAGCGGGGGGGCTGGAAGATACGCAGTATTTT. Translating it yields CASSLDPGLAGGLEDTQYF. The chain carries TRBV7-2 and TRBJ2-3; 16 bases align to TRBD2. Trimming cost V 1 base and J 5 bases; bases outside gene matches: 9. The CDR3 runs 19 residues. Germline-derived CDR1 and CDR2 are SGHTA and FQGNSA.

There are a few counts of this clonotype. The chain links TRBV6-1 to TRBJ1-5, with 10 bases matching TRBD1. Germline loops: CDR1 MNHNS, CDR2 SASEGT. The CDR3 covers 17 residues. V shed 5 bases and J 4 bases; nucleotides not matched to a gene: 11. CDR3 in DNA: TGTGCCAGCAGTCCCAGGACAGGGACAGGGGTTAATCAGCCCCAGCATTTT. Translating it yields CASSPRTGTGVNQPQHF.

J is TRBJ2-1 and V is TRBV7-2; 13 bases are a match to TRBD2. The CDR3 loop spans 17 amino acids. V dropped 4 bases and J dropped 4; count of bases not matched to a gene: 7. Germline values: CDR1 SGHTA, CDR2 FQGNSA. CDR3 nucleotides: TGTGCCAGCAGCTCCCGGGGACTAGCGGGGCAATACAATGAGCAGTTCTTC. It yields the protein CASSSRGLAGQYNEQFF. Drawing the rest from reference TRBV7-2 and TRBJ2-1, the complete variable domain is GAGVSQSPSNKVTEKGKDVELRCDPISGHTALYWYRQSLGQGLEFLIYFQGNSAPDKSGLPSDRFSAERTGGSVSTLTIQRTQQEDSAVYLCASSSRGLAGQYNEQFFGPGTRLTVL.

The chain joins TRBV6-6 to TRBJ2-2; TRBD2 aligns across 10 bases. V was pared by 7 bases and J by 7 bases, with 12 bases of the junction left unmatched. The CDR3 covers 16 residues. CDR1 and CDR2 from the germline V gene are MNHNY and SVGAGI (reference sequence). CDR3 coding DNA: TGTGCCAGCATGAGCTCTAGCGGGGGCGGGGGCGGGGAGCTGTTTTTT. Translating gives CASMSSSGGGGGELFF.

The chain carries TRBV24-1 and TRBJ2-3; 9 nucleotides align to TRBD2. The ends lost 3 bases at V and 3 bases at J; junction bases unmatched: 3. This CDR3 region has 15 residues. CDR1 KGHDR and CDR2 SFDVKD come from the germline V gene. The CDR3 sequence is CATSDPAGGTDTQYF. Written as DNA, the CDR3 is TGTGCCACCAGTGATCCAGCGGGGGGAACAGATACGCAGTATTTT.

The J gene is TRBJ2-3, the V gene TRBV6-1; D remains unclear. This CDR3 comprises 11 residues. Germline assignment: CDR1 MNHNS and CDR2 SASEGT. Trimming removed 7 bases from V and 3 bases from J, with 5 bases in between. The chain's CDR3 is CASMKTDTQYF. CDR3 in DNA: TGTGCCAGCATGAAAACAGATACGCAGTATTTT.

The chain carries TRBV27 and TRBJ2-7, with D possibly matching TRBD1 (6 bases). V gave up 5 bases and J gave up 2 bases, with 13 bases separating them. The CDR3 length is 14 residues. Germline-derived CDR1 and CDR2 are MNHEY and SMNVEV (reference sequence). CDR3 protein: CASSMGALAYEQYF. The CDR3 DNA follows: TGTGCCAGCAGTATGGGGGCTCTTGCCTACGAGCAGTACTTC.

The V and J genes are TRBV20-1 and TRBJ1-2, with D unclear. The V gene's germline CDR1 is DFQATT and CDR2 SNEGSKA (reference sequence). Trimming cost V 6 bases and J 3 bases, with 11 bases left between them. This CDR3 is built from 12 residues. CDR3 bases: TGCAGTGCCCCCGGAAATTACTATGGCTACACCTTC. Its translation is CSAPGNYYGYTF.

The chain carries TRBV6-1 and TRBJ2-1, with D unclear. CDR1 and CDR2 (germline): MNHNS, SASEGT. The CDR3 totals 17 residues. Trimming shortened V by 1 base and J by 0 bases, and 13 bases separated the two germline ends. Written as DNA, the CDR3 is TGTGCCAGCAGTGAAGGATTGGGCGGAAGCTCCTACAATGAGCAGTTCTTC. Amino acids: CASSEGLGGSSYNEQFF.